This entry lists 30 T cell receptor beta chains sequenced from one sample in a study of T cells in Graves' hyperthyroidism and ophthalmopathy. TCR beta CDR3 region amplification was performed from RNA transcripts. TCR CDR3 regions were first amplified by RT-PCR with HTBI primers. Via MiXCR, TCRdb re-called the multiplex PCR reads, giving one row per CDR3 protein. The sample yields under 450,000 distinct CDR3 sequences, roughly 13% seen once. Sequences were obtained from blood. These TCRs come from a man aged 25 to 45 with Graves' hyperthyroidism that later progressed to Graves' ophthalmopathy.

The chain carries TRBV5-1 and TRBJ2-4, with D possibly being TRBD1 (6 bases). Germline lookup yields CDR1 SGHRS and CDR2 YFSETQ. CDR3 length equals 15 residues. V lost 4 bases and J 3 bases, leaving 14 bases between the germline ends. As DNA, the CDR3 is TGCGCCAGCAGCCCCGGACAGAGAGTCAAAAACATTCAGTACTTC. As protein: CASSPGQRVKNIQYF.

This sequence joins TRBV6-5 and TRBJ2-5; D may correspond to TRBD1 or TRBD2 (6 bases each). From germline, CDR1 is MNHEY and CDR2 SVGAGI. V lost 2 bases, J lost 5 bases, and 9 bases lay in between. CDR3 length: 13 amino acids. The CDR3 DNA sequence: TGTGCCAGCAGTTACGGGGGGCTGGAGACCCAGTACTTC. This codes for CASSYGGLETQYF.

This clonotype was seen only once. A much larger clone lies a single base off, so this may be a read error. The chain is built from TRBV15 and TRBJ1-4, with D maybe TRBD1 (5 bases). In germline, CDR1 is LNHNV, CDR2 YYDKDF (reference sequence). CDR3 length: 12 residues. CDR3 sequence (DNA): TGTACCACATGGGACGGAGCTGAAAAACTGTTTTTT. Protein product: CTTWDGAEKLFF.

The DNA for the CDR3 is TGTGCCAGCATCCTCCAAGAGACCCAGTACTTC. It specifies CASILQETQYF. The gene calls are TRBV6-1 and TRBJ2-5; D gene ambiguous. The germline V gene encodes CDR1 MNHNS and CDR2 SASEGT. The V gene lost 7 bases and the J gene lost 1 base, with 4 bases spanning the gap. The CDR3 totals 11 residues.

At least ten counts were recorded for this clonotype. Here the CDR3 DNA reads TGCGCCAGCAGCCAAGTGGGCGGTAGCGGGGGGTACGACACAGATACGCAGTATTTT. This codes for CASSQVGGSGGYDTDTQYF. The chain has TRBV4-1 and TRBJ2-3, with 10 bases lining up with TRBD2. V shed 1 base, J shed 2 bases, and the junction held 12 bases outside the gene matches. Looked up from germline, CDR1 is MGHRA and CDR2 is YSYEKL. CDR3 size: 19 residues.

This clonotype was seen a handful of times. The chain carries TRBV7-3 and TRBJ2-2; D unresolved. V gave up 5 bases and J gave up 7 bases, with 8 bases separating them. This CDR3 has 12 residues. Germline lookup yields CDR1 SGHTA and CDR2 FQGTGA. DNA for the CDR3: TGTGCCAGCAGCCCCCAGGACGGGGAGCTGTTTTTT. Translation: CASSPQDGELFF.

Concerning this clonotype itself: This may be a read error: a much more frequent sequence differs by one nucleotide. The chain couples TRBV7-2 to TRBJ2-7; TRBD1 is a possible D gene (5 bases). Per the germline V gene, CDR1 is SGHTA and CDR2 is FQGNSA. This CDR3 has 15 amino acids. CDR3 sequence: CASGLGRVFSYEQYF. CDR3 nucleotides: TGTGCCAGCGGCTTAGGCAGGGTGTTCTCCTACGAGCAGTACTTC.

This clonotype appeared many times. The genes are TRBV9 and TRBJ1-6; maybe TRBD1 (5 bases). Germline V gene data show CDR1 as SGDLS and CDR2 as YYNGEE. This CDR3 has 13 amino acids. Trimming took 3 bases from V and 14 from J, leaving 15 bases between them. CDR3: CASSGTGTLSLHF. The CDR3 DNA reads TGTGCCAGCAGCGGGACCGGGACTCTATCCCTCCACTTT. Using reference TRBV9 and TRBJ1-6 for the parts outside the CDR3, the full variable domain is DSGVTQTPKHLITATGQRVTLRCSPRSGDLSVYWYQQSLDQGLQFLIQYYNGEERAKGNILERFSAQQFPDLHSELNLSSLELGDSALYFCASSGTGTLSLHFGNGTRLTVT.

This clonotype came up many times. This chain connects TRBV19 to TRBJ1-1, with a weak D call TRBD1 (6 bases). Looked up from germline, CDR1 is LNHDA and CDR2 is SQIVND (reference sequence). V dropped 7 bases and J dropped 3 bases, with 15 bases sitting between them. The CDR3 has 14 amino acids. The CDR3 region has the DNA TGTGCCAGTACGCAGGGGTCCCTTTACACTGAAGCTTTCTTT. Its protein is CASTQGSLYTEAFF. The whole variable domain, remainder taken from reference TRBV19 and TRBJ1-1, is DGGITQSPKYLFRKEGQNVTLSCEQNLNHDAMYWYRQDPGQGLRLIYYSQIVNDFQKGDIAEGYSVSREKKESFPLTVTSAQKNPTAFYLCASTQGSLYTEAFFGQGTRLTVV.

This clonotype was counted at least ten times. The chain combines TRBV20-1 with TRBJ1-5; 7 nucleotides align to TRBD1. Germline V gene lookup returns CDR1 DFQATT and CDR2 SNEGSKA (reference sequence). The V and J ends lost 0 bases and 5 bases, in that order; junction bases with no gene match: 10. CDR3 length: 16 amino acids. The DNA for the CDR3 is TGCAGTGCTAGAGATTTGGGACAGTCAGATTATCAGCCCCAGCATTTT. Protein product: CSARDLGQSDYQPQHF.

CDR3 DNA: TGCAGTGCTCTCCCGGGACAGTTTTCACCCCTCCACTTT. Residues: CSALPGQFSPLHF. This chain connects TRBV20-1 to TRBJ1-6; the match to TRBD1 covers 7 bases. The CDR3 loop spans 13 amino acids. Trimming took 5 bases from V and 9 from J; bases not matched to a gene: 7. Germline V gives CDR1 DFQATT, CDR2 SNEGSKA (reference sequence).

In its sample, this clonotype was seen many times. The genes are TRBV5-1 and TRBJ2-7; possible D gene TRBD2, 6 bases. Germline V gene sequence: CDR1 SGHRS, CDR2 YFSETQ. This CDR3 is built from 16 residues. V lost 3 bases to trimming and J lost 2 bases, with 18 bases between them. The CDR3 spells CASSSVGGGPTYEQYF. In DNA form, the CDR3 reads TGCGCCAGCAGCTCCGTCGGGGGAGGTCCGACCTACGAGCAGTACTTC.

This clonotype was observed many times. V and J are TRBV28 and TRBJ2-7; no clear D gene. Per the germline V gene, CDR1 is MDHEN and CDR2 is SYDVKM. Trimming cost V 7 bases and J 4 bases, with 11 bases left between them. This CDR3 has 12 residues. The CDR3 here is CASTQVGYEQYF. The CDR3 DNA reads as TGTGCCAGCACCCAGGTAGGATACGAGCAGTACTTC.

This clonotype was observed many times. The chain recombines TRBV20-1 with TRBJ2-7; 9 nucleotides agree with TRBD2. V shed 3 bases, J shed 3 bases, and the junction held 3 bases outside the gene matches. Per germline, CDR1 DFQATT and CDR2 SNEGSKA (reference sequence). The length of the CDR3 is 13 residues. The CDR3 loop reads CSASASGVYEQYF. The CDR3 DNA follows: TGCAGTGCTAGTGCTAGCGGGGTCTACGAGCAGTACTTC.

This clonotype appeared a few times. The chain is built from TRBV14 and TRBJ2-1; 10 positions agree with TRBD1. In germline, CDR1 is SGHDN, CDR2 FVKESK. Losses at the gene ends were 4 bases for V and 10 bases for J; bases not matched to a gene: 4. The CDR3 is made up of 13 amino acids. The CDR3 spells CASSLTGGFEQFF. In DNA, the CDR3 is TGTGCCAGCAGCCTGACAGGGGGCTTCGAGCAGTTCTTC. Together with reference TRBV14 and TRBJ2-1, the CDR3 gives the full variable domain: EAGVTQFPSHSVIEKGQTVTLRCDPISGHDNLYWYRRVMGKEIKFLLHFVKESKQDESGMPNNRFLAERTGGTYSTLKVQPAELEDSGVYFCASSLTGGFEQFFGPGTRLTVL.

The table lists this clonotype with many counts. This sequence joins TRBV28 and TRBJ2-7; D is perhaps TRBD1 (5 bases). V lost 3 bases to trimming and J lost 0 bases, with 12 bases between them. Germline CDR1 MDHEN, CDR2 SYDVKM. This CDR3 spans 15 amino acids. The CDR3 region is CASSFGRGSSYEQYF. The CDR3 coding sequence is TGTGCCAGCAGTTTTGGTAGGGGAAGCTCCTACGAGCAGTACTTC.

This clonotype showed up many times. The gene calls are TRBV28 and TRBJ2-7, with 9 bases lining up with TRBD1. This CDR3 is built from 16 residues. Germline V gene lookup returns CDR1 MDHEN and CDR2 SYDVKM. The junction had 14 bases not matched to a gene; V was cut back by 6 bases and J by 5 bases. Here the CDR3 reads CASRNGGGTGRNEQYF. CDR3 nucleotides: TGTGCCAGCAGGAATGGGGGGGGGACAGGGAGAAACGAGCAGTACTTC.

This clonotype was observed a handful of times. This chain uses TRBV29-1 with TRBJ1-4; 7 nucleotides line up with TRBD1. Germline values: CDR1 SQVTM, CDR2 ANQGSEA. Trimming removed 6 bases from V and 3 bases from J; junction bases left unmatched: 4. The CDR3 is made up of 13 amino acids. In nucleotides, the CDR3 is TGCAGCGTGGCGGGACAGCCTAATGAAAAACTGTTTTTT. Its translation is CSVAGQPNEKLFF.

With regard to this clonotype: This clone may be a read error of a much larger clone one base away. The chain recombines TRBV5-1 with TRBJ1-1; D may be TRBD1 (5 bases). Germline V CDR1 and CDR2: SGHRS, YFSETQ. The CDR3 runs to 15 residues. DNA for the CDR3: TGCGCCAGCAGCTTGGAGGGACGAGGTGGGACTGAATCTTTCTTT. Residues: CASSLEGRGGTESFF.

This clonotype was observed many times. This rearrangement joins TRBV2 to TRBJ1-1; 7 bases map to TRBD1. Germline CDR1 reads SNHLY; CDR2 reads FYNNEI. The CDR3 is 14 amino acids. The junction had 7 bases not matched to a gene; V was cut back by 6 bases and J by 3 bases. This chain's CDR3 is CASSSQGTYTEAFF. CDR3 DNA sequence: TGTGCCAGCAGCTCACAGGGGACCTACACTGAAGCTTTCTTT.

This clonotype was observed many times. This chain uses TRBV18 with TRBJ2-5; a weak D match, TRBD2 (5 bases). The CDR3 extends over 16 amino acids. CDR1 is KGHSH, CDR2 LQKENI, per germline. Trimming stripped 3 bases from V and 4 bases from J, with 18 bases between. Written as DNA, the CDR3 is TGTGCCAGCTCACCTGGGGTGCCTAGCAAAGGAGAGACCCAGTACTTC. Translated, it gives CASSPGVPSKGETQYF. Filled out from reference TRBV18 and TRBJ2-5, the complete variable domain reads NAGVMQNPRHLVRRRGQEARLRCSPMKGHSHVYWYRQLPEEGLKFMVYLQKENIIDESGMPKERFSAEFPKEGPSILRIQQVVRGDSAAYFCASSPGVPSKGETQYFGPGTRLLVL.

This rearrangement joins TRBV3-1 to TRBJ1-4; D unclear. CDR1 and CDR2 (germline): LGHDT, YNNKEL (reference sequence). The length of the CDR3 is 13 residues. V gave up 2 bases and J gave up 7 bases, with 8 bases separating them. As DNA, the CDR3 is TGTGCCAGCAGCCAATATCAAACTGAAAAACTGTTTTTT. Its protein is CASSQYQTEKLFF. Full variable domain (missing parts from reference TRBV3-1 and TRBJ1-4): DTAVSQTPKYLVTQMGNDKSIKCEQNLGHDTMYWYKQDSKKFLKIMFSYNNKELIINETVPNRFSPKSPDKAHLNLHINSLELGDSAVYFCASSQYQTEKLFFGSGTQLSVL.

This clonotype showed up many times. The CDR3 here is CASSLGEVWGMTQHF. For the CDR3, the DNA is TGTGCCAGCAGCTTAGGAGAAGTTTGGGGGATGACCCAGCATTTT. This chain links TRBV5-5 with TRBJ1-5, with a weak D call TRBD1 (5 bases). The CDR3 spans 15 residues. Trimming removed 2 bases at V and 11 bases at J, with 20 bases between. Germline V gene sequence: CDR1 SGHKS, CDR2 YYEKEE (reference sequence).

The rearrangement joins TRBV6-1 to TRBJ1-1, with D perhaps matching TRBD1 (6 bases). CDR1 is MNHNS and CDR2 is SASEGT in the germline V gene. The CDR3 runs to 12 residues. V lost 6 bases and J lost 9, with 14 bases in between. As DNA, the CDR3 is TGTGCCAGCAGCCAAAGACAGGTTCAAGCTTTCTTT. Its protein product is CASSQRQVQAFF.

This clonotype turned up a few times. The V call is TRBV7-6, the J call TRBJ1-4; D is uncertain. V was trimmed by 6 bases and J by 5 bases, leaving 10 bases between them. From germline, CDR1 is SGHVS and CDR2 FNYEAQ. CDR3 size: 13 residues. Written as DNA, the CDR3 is TGTGCCAGCAGTATTGGGCCGAATGAAAAACTGTTTTTT. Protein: CASSIGPNEKLFF.

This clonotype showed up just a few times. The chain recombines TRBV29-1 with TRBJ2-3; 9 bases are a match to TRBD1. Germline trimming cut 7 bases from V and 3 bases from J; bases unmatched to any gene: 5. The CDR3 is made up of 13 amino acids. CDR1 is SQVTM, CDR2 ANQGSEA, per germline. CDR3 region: CSGLGQGTDTQYF. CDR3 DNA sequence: TGCAGCGGCCTGGGACAGGGTACAGATACGCAGTATTTT.

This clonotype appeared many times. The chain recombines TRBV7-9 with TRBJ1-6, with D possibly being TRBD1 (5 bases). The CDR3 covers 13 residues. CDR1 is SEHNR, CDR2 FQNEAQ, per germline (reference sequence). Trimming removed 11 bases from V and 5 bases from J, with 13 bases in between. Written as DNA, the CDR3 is TGTGCCTACGGGCAGGGAGATAATTCACCCCTCCACTTT. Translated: CAYGQGDNSPLHF.

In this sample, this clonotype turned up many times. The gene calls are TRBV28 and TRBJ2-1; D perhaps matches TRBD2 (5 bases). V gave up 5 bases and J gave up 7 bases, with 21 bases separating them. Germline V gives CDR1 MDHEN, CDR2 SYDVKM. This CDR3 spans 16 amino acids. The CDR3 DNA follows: TGTGCCAGCAGTATTTTATCGGACCCCCGAGGGAATGAGCAGTTCTTC. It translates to CASSILSDPRGNEQFF.

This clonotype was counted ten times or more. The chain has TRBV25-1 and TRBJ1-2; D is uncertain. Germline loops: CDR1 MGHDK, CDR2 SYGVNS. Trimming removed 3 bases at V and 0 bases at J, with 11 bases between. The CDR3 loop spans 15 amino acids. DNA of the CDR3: TGTGCCAGCAGTGAGTTGGGGAGCCCTAACTATGGCTACACCTTC. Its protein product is CASSELGSPNYGYTF.

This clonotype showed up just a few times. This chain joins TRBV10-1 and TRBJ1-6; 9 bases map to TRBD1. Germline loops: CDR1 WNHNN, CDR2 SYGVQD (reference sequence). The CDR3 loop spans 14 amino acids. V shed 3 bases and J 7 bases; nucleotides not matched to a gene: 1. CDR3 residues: CASSEGTGNSPLHF. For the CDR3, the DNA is TGCGCCAGCAGTGAAGGGACAGGGAATTCACCCCTCCACTTT.